The present T cell receptor beta chain was sequenced within a study of neurological immune-mediated disorders. This clonotype was picked up many times. Its antigen remains unknown. Broader study findings: According to phylogenetic grouping, one related-CDR3 cluster, a possible signature, contained the repertoires of 18 of 34 multiple sclerosis patients. None of the CDR3 amino acid sequences found in expanded clones was shared across subjects. This suggests that the TCR-beta repertoires were private in all groups.

Germline CDR1 is ENHRY and CDR2 is SYGVKD. CDR3 length equals 15 residues. Trimming cost V 3 bases and J 1 base; bases outside gene matches: 2. One entry per CDR3 protein results from TCRdb running MiXCR on the 5' RACE reads. There are over 65,000 distinct CDR3 sequences in the sample; roughly 2.6% occur only once, and around 1.1% lies in the top ten. Sequences were obtained from PBMCs. The receptor was isolated from a woman aged 30 to 39 with multiple sclerosis. This chain links TRBV10-3 with TRBJ2-5; TRBD2 matches 10 bases. The CDR3 DNA reads as TGTGCCATCAGTGAAGCGGGGGGGATCCAAGAGACCCAGTACTTC. Translation gives CAISEAGGIQETQYF.